Below, one T cell receptor beta chain is given with its context. Here immunoSEQ multiplex PCR was the method, and the copy in TCRdb shows in-frame clones only, minus some. Of some 390,000 clones listed, around 86% are singletons. The data belong to a study of blood T cell repertoires in COVID-19. Trimming at V came to 3 bases and at J to 7 bases, leaving 15 bases not matched to a gene. Germline loops: CDR1 MNHNS, CDR2 SASEGT. The CDR3 consists of 16 residues. This sequence was found in a human donor in a cohort sampled during active COVID-19. The sequencing input was peripheral blood. This rearrangement joins TRBV6-1 to TRBJ2-7; 7 positions agree with TRBD2. CDR3 nucleotides: TGTGCCAGCAGTGATGGGGGGAGGGCCGCCCCCTCGGAGCAGTACTTC. Its protein is CASSDGGRAAPSEQYF.